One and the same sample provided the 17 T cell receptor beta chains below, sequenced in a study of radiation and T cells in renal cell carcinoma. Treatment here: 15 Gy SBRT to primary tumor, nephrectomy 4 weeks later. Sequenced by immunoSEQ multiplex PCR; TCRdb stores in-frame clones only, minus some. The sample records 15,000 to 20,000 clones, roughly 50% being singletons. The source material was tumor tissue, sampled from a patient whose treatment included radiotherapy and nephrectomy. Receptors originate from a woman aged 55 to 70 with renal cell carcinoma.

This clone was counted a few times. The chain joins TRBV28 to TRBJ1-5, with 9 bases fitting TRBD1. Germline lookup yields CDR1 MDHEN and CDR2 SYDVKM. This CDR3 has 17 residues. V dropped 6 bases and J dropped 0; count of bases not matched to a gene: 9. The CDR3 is CASSVNRGLNSNQPQHF. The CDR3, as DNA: TGTGCCAGCAGCGTGAACAGGGGGCTGAATAGCAATCAGCCCCAGCATTTT.

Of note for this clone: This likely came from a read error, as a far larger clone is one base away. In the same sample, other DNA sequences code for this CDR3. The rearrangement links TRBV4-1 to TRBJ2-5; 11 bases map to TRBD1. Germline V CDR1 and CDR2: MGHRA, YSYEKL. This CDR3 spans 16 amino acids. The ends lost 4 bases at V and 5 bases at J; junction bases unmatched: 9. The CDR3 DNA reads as TGCGCCAGCAGCCCGGACAGGGGGCTGGCGAGGGAGACCCAGTACTTC. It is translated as CASSPDRGLARETQYF.

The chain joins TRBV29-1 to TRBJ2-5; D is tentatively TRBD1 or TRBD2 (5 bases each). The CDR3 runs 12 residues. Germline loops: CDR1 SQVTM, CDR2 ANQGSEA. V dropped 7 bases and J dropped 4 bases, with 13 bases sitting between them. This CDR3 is CSGGALGETQYF. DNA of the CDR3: TGCAGCGGAGGGGCTCTCGGAGAGACCCAGTACTTC. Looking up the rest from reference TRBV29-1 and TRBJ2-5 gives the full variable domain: SAVISQKPSRDICQRGTSLTIQCQVDSQVTMMFWYRQQPGQSLTLIATANQGSEATYESGFVIDKFPISRPNLTFSTLTVSNMSPEDSSIYLCSGGALGETQYFGPGTRLLVL.

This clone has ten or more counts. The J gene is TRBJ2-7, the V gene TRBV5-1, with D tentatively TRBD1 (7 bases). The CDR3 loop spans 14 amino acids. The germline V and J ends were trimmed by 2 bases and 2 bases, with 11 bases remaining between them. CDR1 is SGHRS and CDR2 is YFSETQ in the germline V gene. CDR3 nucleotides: TGCGCCAGCAGCTTAGGCGGGACAGCCTACGAGCAGTACTTC. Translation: CASSLGGTAYEQYF.

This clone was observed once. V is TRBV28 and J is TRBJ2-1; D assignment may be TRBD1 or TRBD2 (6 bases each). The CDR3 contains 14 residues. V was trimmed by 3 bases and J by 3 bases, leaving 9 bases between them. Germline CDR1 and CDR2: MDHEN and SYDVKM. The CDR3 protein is CASSFGGLYNEQFF. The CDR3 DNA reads TGTGCCAGCAGTTTTGGGGGGCTCTACAATGAGCAGTTCTTC.

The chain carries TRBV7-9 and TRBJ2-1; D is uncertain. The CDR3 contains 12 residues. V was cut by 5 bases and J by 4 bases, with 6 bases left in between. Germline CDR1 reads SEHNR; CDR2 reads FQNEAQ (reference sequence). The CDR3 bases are TGTGCCAGCAGCCCCTGGTACAATGAGCAGTTCTTC. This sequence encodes CASSPWYNEQFF.

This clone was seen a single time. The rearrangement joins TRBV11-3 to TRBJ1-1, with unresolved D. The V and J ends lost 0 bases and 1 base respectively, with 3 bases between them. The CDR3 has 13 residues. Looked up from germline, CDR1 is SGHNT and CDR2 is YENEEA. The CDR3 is CASSLEGNTEAFF. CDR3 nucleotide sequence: TGTGCCAGCAGCTTAGAGGGGAACACTGAAGCTTTCTTT.

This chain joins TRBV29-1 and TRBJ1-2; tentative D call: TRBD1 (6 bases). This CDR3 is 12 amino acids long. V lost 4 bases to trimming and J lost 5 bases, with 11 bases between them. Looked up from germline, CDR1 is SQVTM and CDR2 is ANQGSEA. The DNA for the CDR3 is TGCAGCGTTGTGGGGGGGCCGTATGGCTACACCTTC. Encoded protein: CSVVGGPYGYTF.

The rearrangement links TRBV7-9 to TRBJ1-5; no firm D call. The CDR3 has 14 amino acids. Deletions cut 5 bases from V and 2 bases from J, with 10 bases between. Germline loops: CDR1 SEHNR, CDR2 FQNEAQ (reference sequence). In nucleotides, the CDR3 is TGTGCCAGCAGCCATGACGGACGCAATCAGCCCCAGCATTTT. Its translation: CASSHDGRNQPQHF.

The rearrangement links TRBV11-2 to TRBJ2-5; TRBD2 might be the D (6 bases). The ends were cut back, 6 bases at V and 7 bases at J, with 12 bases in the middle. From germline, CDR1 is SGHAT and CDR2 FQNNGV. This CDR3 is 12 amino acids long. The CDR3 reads CASSSGLGTQYF. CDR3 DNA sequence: TGTGCCAGCAGTTCGGGACTGGGGACCCAGTACTTC.

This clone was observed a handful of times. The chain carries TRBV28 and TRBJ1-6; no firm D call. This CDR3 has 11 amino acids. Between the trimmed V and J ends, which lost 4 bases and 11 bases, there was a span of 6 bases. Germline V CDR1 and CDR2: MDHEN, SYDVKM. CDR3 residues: CASSSRPPLHF. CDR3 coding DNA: TGTGCCAGCAGTTCCCGCCCACCCCTCCACTTT. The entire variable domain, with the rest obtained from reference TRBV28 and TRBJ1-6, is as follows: DVKVTQSSRYLVKRTGEKVFLECVQDMDHENMFWYRQDPGLGLRLIYFSYDVKMKEKGDIPEGYSVSREKKERFSLILESASTNQTSMYLCASSSRPPLHFGNGTRLTVT.

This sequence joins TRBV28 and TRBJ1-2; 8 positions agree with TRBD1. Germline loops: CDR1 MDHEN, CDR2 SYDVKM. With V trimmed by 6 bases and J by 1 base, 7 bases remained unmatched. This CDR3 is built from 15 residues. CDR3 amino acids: CASRITGGRNYGYTF. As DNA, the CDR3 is TGTGCCAGCAGGATAACAGGGGGACGTAACTATGGCTACACCTTC.

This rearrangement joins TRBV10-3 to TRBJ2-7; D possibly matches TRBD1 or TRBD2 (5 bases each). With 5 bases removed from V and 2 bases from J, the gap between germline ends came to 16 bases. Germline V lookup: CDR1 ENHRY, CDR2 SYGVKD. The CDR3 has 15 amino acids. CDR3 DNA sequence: TGTGCCATCAGTCGTCTCCGGGACGGAGCCTACGAGCAGTACTTC. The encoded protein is CAISRLRDGAYEQYF.

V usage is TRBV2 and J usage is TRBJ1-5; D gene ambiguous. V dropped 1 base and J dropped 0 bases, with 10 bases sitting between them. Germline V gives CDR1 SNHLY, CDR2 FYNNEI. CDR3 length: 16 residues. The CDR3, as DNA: TGTGCCAGCAGTGAAGGAGCCGGGTATAGCAATCAGCCCCAGCATTTT. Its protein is CASSEGAGYSNQPQHF.

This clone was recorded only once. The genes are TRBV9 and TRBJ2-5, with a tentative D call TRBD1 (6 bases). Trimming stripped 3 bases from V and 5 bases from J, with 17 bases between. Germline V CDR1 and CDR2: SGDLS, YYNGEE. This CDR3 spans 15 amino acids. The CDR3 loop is CASSAGQGRWETQYF. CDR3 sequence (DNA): TGTGCCAGCAGCGCAGGGCAGGGGCGGTGGGAGACCCAGTACTTC.

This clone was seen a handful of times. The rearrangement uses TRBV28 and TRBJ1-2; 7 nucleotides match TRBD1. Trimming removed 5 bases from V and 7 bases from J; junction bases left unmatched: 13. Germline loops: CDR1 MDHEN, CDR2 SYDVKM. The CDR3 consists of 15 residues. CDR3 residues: CASSGANRGKGGYTF. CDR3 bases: TGTGCCAGCAGTGGAGCGAACAGGGGTAAGGGTGGCTACACCTTC.

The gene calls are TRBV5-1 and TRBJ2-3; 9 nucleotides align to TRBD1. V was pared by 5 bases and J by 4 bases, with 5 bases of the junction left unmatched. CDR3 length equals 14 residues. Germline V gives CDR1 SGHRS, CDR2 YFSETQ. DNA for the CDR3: TGCGCCAGCAGTTTACAGGGGGCTCCAGATACGCAGTATTTT. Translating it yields CASSLQGAPDTQYF.